The T cell receptor beta chain under discussion was sequenced for a study of blood T cell repertoires in COVID-19 (dated by TCRdb to 2020 to 2022). As for the study more broadly: The collaborator samples originated in the United States, Italy and Spain and spanned the acute and convalescent phases of COVID-19. The dataset comprised deeply sampled blood TCRbeta repertoires from subjects exposed to, actively infected with, or recovered from COVID-19. The repertoires were released in a freely available public database meant as a resource for research on the immune response to SARS-CoV-2. Sample metadata almost always included a de-identified subject ID, COVID-19 status, age in years and sex. Where available, HLA class I and class II types were obtained from metadata supplied by the sample provider rather than from assay-based typing. The samples were drawn from two sources: the first 160 participants of the ongoing ImmuneRACE study, and approximately 1,300 subjects contributed by 6 global collaborators. The material from the prospective study consisted of cDNA or gDNA derived from T cells, B-cell-depleted T cells, or PBMCs. The paper's findings and limits, for the study overall: How much clinical and demographic metadata was included differed by source and by participant, and the metadata was provided uncurated.

On this clone: Its antigen is still unknown. Qualities for individual bases were not recorded, and no much larger clone is one base off.

One collaborating source in Seattle enrolled patients during active infection and followed them longitudinally through the course of disease. Whole blood was collected in K2EDTA tubes by collaborating institutions according to the institutions' own protocols. For TCRbeta analysis, collaborators shipped samples in one of three forms: frozen whole blood, isolated PBMCs, or DNA extracted from either of those sample types. TCRbeta CDR3 regions were amplified from genomic DNA by means of the immunoSEQ Assay, a bias-controlled multiplex PCR. As for the original processing: The number of nucleated cells in each sample was estimated by amplification of reference gene primers within the assay. To quantify the absolute abundance of each unique TCRbeta CDR3 rearrangement, sequence reads were collapsed and filtered. For each sample, productive Simpson clonality was calculated as the square root of Simpson's diversity index over productive rearrangements. TCRdb limited this immuneACCESS table to in-frame rearrangements with V and J called. A share of clones is missing; checked studies link under half to unresolved V genes, and the rest is unexplained. V and J calls and clone size follow that table, whereas D and trimming were derived from the DNA. This sample has fewer than 200,000 clones in its table, and roughly 87% of those were observed once. The leading ten clones occupy 7.8% of the sample.

For this chain, trimming is 5 bases at the V end and 7 bases at the J end, and the number of junction bases without a gene match is 7. From the germline V gene (reference sequence), CDR1 is MNHEY and CDR2 is SMNVEV. From cysteine to phenylalanine, the CDR3 is 14 amino acids long. Left in the record is the CDR3 DNA by itself, 42 bases read in frame from the first base. The chain couples TRBV27 to TRBJ1-1, and TRBD1 aligns with 10 junction nucleotides. The source is a woman in her sixties or seventies with COVID-19, enrolled during active disease. Sequences were obtained from peripheral blood. The DNA reads as follows: TGTGCCAGCAGTGACGGGACAGGGGCCCTTGAAGCTTTCTTT. It is translated as CASSDGTGALEAFF.